Each of the 7 T cell receptor beta chains below was sequenced from the same sample in a study of Ad26.COV2.S vaccination and SARS-CoV-2 variants. Produced via immunoSEQ multiplex PCR; TCRdb's table is partial and in-frame only. The sample has 200,000 to 300,000 clones; roughly 90% are singletons. Treatment given: roughly 18 received Ad26.COV2.S at low or high dose, single or two shots; about 5 received placebo; per-sample allocation not given. Vaccine and placebo recipients were sampled on day 63 after the first injection. The sample in question was peripheral blood, obtained in a trial of Ad26.COV2.S vaccine versus placebo. The receptors were sampled from a person between 18 and 59 years old who received the Ad26.COV2.S COVID-19 vaccine or a placebo.

The chain carries TRBV5-1 and TRBJ2-5; 9 bases are a match to TRBD1. The germline V gene has CDR1 SGHRS and CDR2 YFSETQ. V shed 0 bases, J shed 5 bases, and the junction held 5 bases outside the gene matches. The CDR3 consists of 15 residues. The chain's CDR3 is CASSLGTGAGETQYF. The CDR3, as DNA: TGCGCCAGCAGCTTGGGGACAGGGGCTGGGGAGACCCAGTACTTC.

This chain uses TRBV5-1 with TRBJ2-7; possibly TRBD1 for D (6 bases). Germline V gene lookup returns CDR1 SGHRS and CDR2 YFSETQ. CDR3 length: 13 residues. V was cut by 4 bases and J by 2 bases, with 10 bases left in between. The CDR3 reads CASSRTAPYEQYF. The CDR3 DNA reads TGCGCCAGCAGCAGGACAGCTCCCTACGAGCAGTACTTC.

This chain connects TRBV10-3 to TRBJ2-7; 8 positions match TRBD1. The CDR3 consists of 12 residues. The germline gives CDR1 ENHRY, CDR2 SYGVKD. J gave up 3 bases and V 10 bases, and 5 bases lay outside the gene matches. DNA of the CDR3: TGTGCCACGAGGACAGGGAGCTACGAGCAGTACTTC. It codes for CATRTGSYEQYF.

The rearrangement joins TRBV3-1 (or the pseudogene TRBV3-2) to TRBJ2-7, with TRBD1 matching over 10 bases. This CDR3 has 22 amino acids. Germline loops: CDR1 LGHDT, CDR2 YNNKEL (reference sequence). Losses at the gene ends were 2 bases for V and 5 bases for J; bases not matched to a gene: 27. This chain's CDR3 is CASSQFPRRNRQGARAVHEQYF. CDR3 sequence (DNA): TGTGCCAGCAGCCAATTCCCACGCCGTAATCGACAGGGGGCGCGGGCGGTACACGAGCAGTACTTC.

The V and J genes are TRBV24-1 and TRBJ1-5; D is undetermined. Trimming left V 0 bases short and J 3 bases short, with 5 bases between. CDR1 is KGHDR, CDR2 SFDVKD, per germline. This CDR3 has 14 residues. CDR3 amino acids: CATSDLDTNQPQHF. CDR3 in DNA: TGTGCCACCAGTGATTTGGACACCAATCAGCCCCAGCATTTT.

The V call is TRBV20-1, the J call TRBJ2-7; D is unresolved. The CDR3 sequence is 11 residues long. Per the germline V gene, CDR1 is DFQATT and CDR2 is SNEGSKA (reference sequence). Trimming left V 6 bases short and J 3 bases short, with 9 bases between. The CDR3 reads CSAPFGYEQYF. The CDR3 bases are TGCAGTGCCCCTTTTGGCTACGAGCAGTACTTC.

Details on this clone: A much larger clone lies one base from this, so it may be a read error. The chain carries TRBV5-4 and TRBJ1-1; D remains unclear. The V gene's germline CDR1 is SGHNT and CDR2 YYREEE (reference sequence). CDR3 length: 13 amino acids. V was clipped by 2 bases and J by 1 base, with 6 bases between them. DNA for the CDR3: TGTGCCAGCAGCTTTAGGGAGAACACTGAAGCTTTCTTT. Translated, it gives CASSFRENTEAFF.